These 30 T cell receptor beta chains originate from one sample sequenced in a study of blood T cell repertoires in COVID-19 (TCRdb year 2020). Library method: the immunoSEQ multiplex PCR assay. Held by TCRdb, this immuneACCESS table contains in-frame sequences only and omits some clones. Under half of the omission traces to an unresolved V gene where checked; the cause of the rest is unknown. The sample table holds over 300,000 clones, of which 86% were seen once. Roughly 1.6% of the sample is in the top ten clones. Sequenced material: peripheral blood. These receptors were taken from a woman between 45 and 65 years old with acute or convalescent COVID-19.

The J gene is TRBJ1-5, the V gene TRBV28; no definite D call. V lost 6 bases, J lost 6 bases, and 15 bases lay in between. This CDR3 comprises 14 residues. Looked up from germline, CDR1 is MDHEN and CDR2 is SYDVKM. CDR3 amino acids: CASSRGSWGQPQHF. Here the CDR3 DNA reads TGTGCCAGCAGCCGCGGGAGTTGGGGTCAGCCCCAGCATTTT. The full variable domain, rest sourced from reference TRBV28 and TRBJ1-5, is DVKVTQSSRYLVKRTGEKVFLECVQDMDHENMFWYRQDPGLGLRLIYFSYDVKMKEKGDIPEGYSVSREKKERFSLILESASTNQTSMYLCASSRGSWGQPQHFGDGTRLSIL.

The chain's CDR3 is CASSLTGSRDTQYF. CDR3 DNA: TGTGCCAGCAGCTTAACCGGGAGTCGAGATACGCAGTATTTT. This chain joins TRBV7-6 and TRBJ2-3; perhaps TRBD2 as D (6 bases). This CDR3 is 14 amino acids long. Trimming left V 2 bases short and J 5 bases short, with 11 bases between. Per the germline V gene, CDR1 is SGHVS and CDR2 is FNYEAQ.

The chain combines TRBV9 with TRBJ1-5; weak D call: TRBD1 (5 bases). CDR1 is SGDLS, CDR2 YYNGEE, per germline. CDR3 length: 15 amino acids. V was clipped by 4 bases and J by 2 bases, with 13 bases between them. The chain's CDR3 is CASSYSGDGNQPQHF. CDR3 sequence (DNA): TGTGCCAGCAGCTATTCGGGGGACGGCAATCAGCCCCAGCATTTT.

The CDR3 DNA sequence: TGTGCCAGCTCACCTCTGCCGGGAGGGGGATTCGCAGATACGCAGTATTTT. This codes for CASSPLPGGGFADTQYF. J is TRBJ2-3 and V is TRBV18; 8 bases line up with TRBD2. The CDR3 spans 17 residues. CDR1 KGHSH and CDR2 LQKENI come from the germline V gene. J gave up 4 bases and V 3 bases, and 12 bases lay outside the gene matches.

The rearrangement joins TRBV5-4 to TRBJ1-1; 7 nucleotides align to TRBD1. CDR3 length equals 16 residues. Germline V gene sequence: CDR1 SGHNT, CDR2 YYREEE (reference sequence). J was trimmed by 5 bases and V by 1 base; bases with no gene match: 11. CDR3 coding DNA: TGTGCCAGCAGCTTGATGGGCGGAGGGGGCAAGACTGAAGCTTTCTTT. Protein product: CASSLMGGGGKTEAFF.

The gene calls are TRBV12-3 or TRBV12-4 and TRBJ1-1; D gene uncertain. V lost 4 bases and J 6 bases, leaving 6 bases between the germline ends. The CDR3 consists of 11 residues. CDR3 sequence: CASSWLAEAFF. The CDR3 nucleotides read TGTGCCAGCAGTTGGCTCGCTGAAGCTTTCTTT.

V is TRBV21-1 and J is TRBJ1-2; the table's D call, TRBD1, has no DNA check behind it. TRBV21-1 represents a pseudogene. This CDR3 is 12 amino acids long. The CDR3 loop reads CASGGQNYGYTF. The CDR3 DNA reads TGTGCCAGCGGGGGACAGAACTATGGCTACACCTTC.

This CDR3 reads CASRNSGSSYEQYF. In DNA, the CDR3 is TGTGCCAGCAGAAATAGCGGCAGCTCCTACGAGCAGTACTTC. This chain uses TRBV5-8 with TRBJ2-7; a possible D gene is TRBD2 (6 bases). CDR1 is SGHTS and CDR2 is YDEGEE in the germline V gene. This CDR3 has 14 amino acids. V was trimmed by 5 bases and J by 0 bases, leaving 12 bases between them.

The rearrangement uses TRBV7-9 and TRBJ2-7; maybe TRBD1 (6 bases). The ends were cut back, 1 base at V and 3 bases at J, with 13 bases in the middle. The CDR3 is made up of 15 amino acids. In germline, CDR1 is SEHNR, CDR2 FQNEAQ (reference sequence). CDR3 sequence: CASSLDRDLDYEQYF. The DNA for the CDR3 is TGTGCCAGCAGCTTAGACAGGGATCTGGACTACGAGCAGTACTTC.

The chain has TRBV9 and TRBJ1-1; 10 nucleotides match TRBD1. Germline assignment: CDR1 SGDLS and CDR2 YYNGEE. CDR3 size: 15 residues. Germline trimming cut 4 bases from V and 3 bases from J; bases unmatched to any gene: 6. CDR3: CASSTQTGGYTEAFF. Written as DNA, the CDR3 is TGTGCCAGCAGCACTCAGACAGGGGGCTACACTGAAGCTTTCTTT. The whole variable domain, remainder taken from reference TRBV9 and TRBJ1-1, is DSGVTQTPKHLITATGQRVTLRCSPRSGDLSVYWYQQSLDQGLQFLIQYYNGEERAKGNILERFSAQQFPDLHSELNLSSLELGDSALYFCASSTQTGGYTEAFFGQGTRLTVV.

The chain uses TRBV7-9 and TRBJ2-3; 10 bases align to TRBD1. CDR3 length equals 15 residues. Germline V gene data show CDR1 as SEHNR and CDR2 as FQNEAQ (reference sequence). The V gene end was trimmed by 5 bases and the J gene end by 4 bases; junction bases not matched to a gene: 6. DNA for the CDR3: TGTGCCAGCAGCACGACAGGGGGCGCCTCAGATACGCAGTATTTT. Its translation: CASSTTGGASDTQYF.

The chain has TRBV11-1 and TRBJ1-1; 7 nucleotides line up with TRBD1. Germline CDR1 and CDR2: SGHAT and FQDESV (reference sequence). The CDR3 extends over 13 amino acids. The V and J ends lost 7 bases and 5 bases, in that order; junction bases with no gene match: 7. CDR3 bases: TGTGCCAGCAAGCGACAGGGAACTACTGAAGCTTTCTTT. Encoded protein: CASKRQGTTEAFF.

CDR3 sequence reads: CASSQEQGRNQPQHF. The CDR3 DNA sequence: TGCGCCAGCAGCCAAGAACAGGGTCGCAATCAGCCCCAGCATTTT. This chain uses TRBV4-3 with TRBJ1-5; a possible D gene is TRBD1 (6 bases). Deletions cut 0 bases from V and 2 bases from J, with 8 bases between. Germline loops: CDR1 LGHNA, CDR2 YSLEER. The length of the CDR3 is 15 residues.

The chain employs TRBV19 and TRBJ2-5; 8 bases are a match to TRBD1. Trimming removed 6 bases from V and 5 bases from J; junction bases left unmatched: 14. Germline values: CDR1 LNHDA, CDR2 SQIVND (reference sequence). This CDR3 is built from 16 residues. CDR3 sequence reads: CASSSTGTGSRETQYF. For the CDR3, the DNA is TGTGCCAGTAGCTCCACCGGGACAGGATCCCGGGAGACCCAGTACTTC.

The V gene is TRBV27, the J gene TRBJ1-2, with D tentatively TRBD1 (5 bases). V was shortened by 6 bases and J by 7 bases, with 15 bases between the two germline ends. Germline V gene lookup returns CDR1 MNHEY and CDR2 SMNVEV (reference sequence). The CDR3 has 13 amino acids. CDR3 in amino acids: CASSRINGAGYTF. DNA for the CDR3: TGTGCCAGCAGCCGAATCAATGGGGCTGGCTACACCTTC.

The J gene is TRBJ2-3, the V gene TRBV19, with a tentative D call TRBD2 (6 bases). V lost 5 bases, J lost 6 bases, and 18 bases lay in between. Germline V CDR1 and CDR2: LNHDA, SQIVND (reference sequence). The length of the CDR3 is 15 residues. CDR3 DNA sequence: TGTGCCAGTAGTGCCCGGGAGAAGAGGGGCGATACGCAGTATTTT. Amino acid sequence: CASSAREKRGDTQYF.

This rearrangement joins TRBV7-8 to TRBJ2-1, with TRBD2 matching over 8 bases. V lost 5 bases to trimming and J lost 6 bases; unmatched junction nucleotides: 9. The germline V gene has CDR1 SGHVS and CDR2 FQNEAQ. The CDR3 is 15 residues long. CDR3 sequence (DNA): TGTGCCAGCAGCCACCGGCGAGCGGGGGTCAATGAGCAGTTCTTC. It is translated as CASSHRRAGVNEQFF.

This sequence joins TRBV18 and TRBJ2-5; tentative D call: TRBD2 (6 bases). With 0 bases removed from V and 5 bases from J, the gap between germline ends came to 22 bases. The length of the CDR3 is 18 residues. Germline CDR1 KGHSH, CDR2 LQKENI. The CDR3 DNA reads TGTGCCAGCTCACCACCTCTCTGGGCCATCGGGAGCCCCGAGACCCAGTACTTC. Amino acids: CASSPPLWAIGSPETQYF.

This chain uses TRBV14 with TRBJ1-6, with unresolved D. Germline values: CDR1 SGHDN, CDR2 FVKESK. The CDR3 runs 15 residues. Trimming cost V 3 bases and J 3 bases, with 9 bases left between them. The CDR3 region is CASSQRHGYNSPLHF. CDR3 nucleotide sequence: TGTGCCAGCAGCCAGCGTCATGGCTATAATTCACCCCTCCACTTT. Supplemented by reference TRBV14 and TRBJ1-6, the full variable domain reads EAGVTQFPSHSVIEKGQTVTLRCDPISGHDNLYWYRRVMGKEIKFLLHFVKESKQDESGMPNNRFLAERTGGTYSTLKVQPAELEDSGVYFCASSQRHGYNSPLHFGNGTRLTVT.

This sequence joins TRBV5-4 and TRBJ2-3; a weak D match, TRBD2 (6 bases). The CDR3 contains 16 residues. V was clipped by 0 bases and J by 0 bases, with 11 bases between them. Germline lookup yields CDR1 SGHNT and CDR2 YYREEE (reference sequence). The DNA of the CDR3 is TGTGCCAGCAGCTTGGCCGGAGGGGCTAGCACAGATACGCAGTATTTT. As protein: CASSLAGGASTDTQYF.

In DNA, the CDR3 is TGTGCCAGCAGCACCCGGACTAGCGGGAGGTTAGATACGCAGTATTTT. Its translation is CASSTRTSGRLDTQYF. J is TRBJ2-3 and V is TRBV7-2; 14 bases agree with TRBD2. CDR3 length equals 16 residues. V was pared by 5 bases and J by 5 bases, with 6 bases of the junction left unmatched. Germline V gene sequence: CDR1 SGHTA, CDR2 FQGNSA.

The chain joins TRBV6-5 to TRBJ2-2; D gene ambiguous. Trimming stripped 10 bases from V and 5 bases from J, with 14 bases between. CDR3 length: 13 residues. Germline loops: CDR1 MNHEY, CDR2 SVGAGI. The CDR3 reads CATNTTTTGELFF. CDR3 coding DNA: TGTGCCACAAACACAACAACGACCGGGGAGCTGTTTTTT.

The rearrangement uses TRBV5-6 and TRBJ1-5, with 9 nucleotides matching TRBD1. There are 14 residues in the CDR3. J gave up 4 bases and V 7 bases, and 6 bases lay outside the gene matches. Germline values: CDR1 SGHDT, CDR2 YYEEEE. The CDR3 nucleotides are TGTGCCAGCCGGGACAGGGTAAGGAATCAGCCCCAGCATTTT. Its protein is CASRDRVRNQPQHF.

This chain uses TRBV5-1 with TRBJ1-1; the D gene is possibly TRBD1 (5 bases). The CDR3 consists of 12 residues. The V end lost 0 bases, the J end lost 9 bases, and 9 bases lay between the germline ends. CDR1 and CDR2 from the germline V gene are SGHRS and YFSETQ. In DNA form, the CDR3 reads TGCGCCAGCAGCTTGGAGGGGTATCAAGCTTTCTTT. Amino acid sequence: CASSLEGYQAFF. The full variable domain, in which reference TRBV5-1 and TRBJ1-1 provide the parts outside the CDR3, is KAGVTQTPRYLIKTRGQQVTLSCSPISGHRSVSWYQQTPGQGLQFLFEYFSETQRNKGNFPGRFSGRQFSNSRSEMNVSTLELGDSALYLCASSLEGYQAFFGQGTRLTVV.

V and J are TRBV5-1 and TRBJ2-1; a possible D gene is TRBD2 (5 bases). The V gene lost 5 bases and the J gene lost 0 bases, with 12 bases spanning the gap. Germline V gene sequence: CDR1 SGHRS, CDR2 YFSETQ. The CDR3 is 15 amino acids. The CDR3 loop is CASSFSAGSYNEQFF. Written as DNA, the CDR3 is TGCGCCAGCAGTTTTAGCGCTGGCTCCTACAATGAGCAGTTCTTC.

The chain joins TRBV7-2 to TRBJ2-5; tentatively, D is TRBD1 (6 bases). The V gene lost 1 base and the J gene lost 2 bases, with 17 bases spanning the gap. The CDR3 has 17 residues. The germline gives CDR1 SGHTA, CDR2 FQGNSA. CDR3 residues: CASSLGDKGWGQETQYF. The CDR3 bases are TGTGCCAGCAGCTTAGGGGACAAGGGTTGGGGTCAAGAGACCCAGTACTTC.

The chain recombines TRBV9 with TRBJ1-1, with D uncertain. V lost 0 bases and J lost 4, with 19 bases in between. Germline V gene sequence: CDR1 SGDLS, CDR2 YYNGEE. The CDR3 spans 17 residues. Written as DNA, the CDR3 is TGTGCCAGCAGCGTAGGAGGTTTTAGGCCGGGTGGCACTGAAGCTTTCTTT. It yields the protein CASSVGGFRPGGTEAFF.

The rearrangement joins TRBV6-6 to TRBJ1-1; 9 bases are a match to TRBD1. This CDR3 has 15 residues. V gave up 0 bases and J gave up 4 bases; unmatched junction bases: 3. Germline V gene data show CDR1 as MNHNY and CDR2 as SVGAGI (reference sequence). Here the CDR3 DNA reads TGTGCCAGCAGTTACTCGGGACAGGGTCTCACTGAAGCTTTCTTT. It encodes CASSYSGQGLTEAFF.

CDR3 DNA sequence: TGTGCCAGCAGCCAACCTTGGGGGGAAAGGGGAAACACCATATATTTT. Encoded protein: CASSQPWGERGNTIYF. V gene TRBV3-1 (or the pseudogene TRBV3-2) combines with J gene TRBJ1-3; D perhaps matches TRBD1 (5 bases). Germline V gene sequence: CDR1 LGHDT, CDR2 YNNKEL (reference sequence). Trimming removed 2 bases at V and 4 bases at J, with 15 bases between. The CDR3 has 16 amino acids.

The J gene is TRBJ1-4, the V gene TRBV18; 8 bases map to TRBD1. CDR1 is KGHSH, CDR2 LQKENI, per germline. CDR3 size: 16 residues. V was pared by 5 bases and J by 6 bases, with 11 bases of the junction left unmatched. The CDR3 reads CASSGTTGAFDEKLFF. CDR3 nucleotide sequence: TGTGCCAGCTCAGGAACGACAGGGGCGTTTGATGAAAAACTGTTTTTT.